This T cell receptor (beta chain) was sequenced for a study of CD8+ T cells in alopecia areata. Study information: Tofacitinib lasted 6 to 18 months, then 6 months off drug. Findings of the study overall: In lesional scalp, particularly from alopecia totalis/universalis, clonality was higher than in normal scalp. Scalp sequencing also captures normal skin's resident alphabeta T cells.

This CDR3 comprises 12 residues. V shed 4 bases and J 8 bases; nucleotides not matched to a gene: 1. The germline CDR1 and CDR2 sequences are LGHNT and FRNRAP. This clone was counted a single time. The antigen remains undetermined. As the sequencing template, cDNA was produced by extracting RNA and reverse transcribing it. Sequenced by immunoSEQ multiplex PCR; TCRdb stores in-frame clones only, minus some. The sample shows about 180,000 clones, 50% to 60% of them seen only once. The chain links TRBV12-5 to TRBJ1-4; TRBD1 agrees at 7 bases. The sequencing here drew on CD4+ T cells sorted from blood, taken at week 0. The TCR sequence derives from a human donor with alopecia areata. CDR3 loop: CASGSDREKLFF. In DNA form, the CDR3 reads TGTGCTAGTGGTTCGGACAGGGAAAAACTGTTTTTT.